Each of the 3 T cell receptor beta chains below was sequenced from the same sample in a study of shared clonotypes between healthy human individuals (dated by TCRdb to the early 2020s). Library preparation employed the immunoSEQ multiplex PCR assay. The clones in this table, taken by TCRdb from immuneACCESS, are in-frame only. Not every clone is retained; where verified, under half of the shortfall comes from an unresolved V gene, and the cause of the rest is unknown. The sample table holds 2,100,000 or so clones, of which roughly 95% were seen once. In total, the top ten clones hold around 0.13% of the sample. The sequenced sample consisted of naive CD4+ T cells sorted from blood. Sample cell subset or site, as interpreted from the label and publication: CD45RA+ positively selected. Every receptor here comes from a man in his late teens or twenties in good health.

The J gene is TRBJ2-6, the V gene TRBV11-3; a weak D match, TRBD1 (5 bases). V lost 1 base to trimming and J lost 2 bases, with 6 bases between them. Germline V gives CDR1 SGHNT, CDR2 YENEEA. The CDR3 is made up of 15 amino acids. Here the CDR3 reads CASSLGGAGANVLTF. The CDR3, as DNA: TGTGCCAGCAGCTTAGGGGGCGCTGGGGCCAACGTCCTGACTTTC.

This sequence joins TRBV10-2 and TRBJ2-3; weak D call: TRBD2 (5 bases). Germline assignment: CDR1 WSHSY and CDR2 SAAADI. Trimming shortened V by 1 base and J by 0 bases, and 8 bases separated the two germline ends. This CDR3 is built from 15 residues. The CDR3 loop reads CASSEYRGSTDTQYF. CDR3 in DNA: TGCGCCAGCAGTGAGTACCGGGGAAGCACAGATACGCAGTATTTT.

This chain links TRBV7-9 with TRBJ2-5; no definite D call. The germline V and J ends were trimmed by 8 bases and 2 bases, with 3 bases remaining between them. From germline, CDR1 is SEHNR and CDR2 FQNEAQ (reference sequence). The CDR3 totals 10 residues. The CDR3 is CASRQETQYF. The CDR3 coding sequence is TGTGCCAGCCGTCAAGAGACCCAGTACTTC.